This TCR beta chain was recorded in a study of radiation and T cells in renal cell carcinoma. Described time point: blood 4 weeks post-SBRT, at nephrectomy. Treatment reported: 15 Gy SBRT to primary tumor, nephrectomy 4 weeks later. Nephrectomy followed 15 Gy stereotactic body radiation by 4 weeks. This renal cell carcinoma was of the clear cell type. Clones were read by immunoSEQ multiplex PCR, and TCRdb kept only the in-frame ones, dropping some. The profile shows 140,000 or so clones, 86% of them singletons. The CDR3 has 15 residues. Germline CDR1 reads LGHNA; CDR2 reads YSLEER. Losses at the gene ends were 2 bases for V and 9 bases for J; bases not matched to a gene: 9.

This TCR was recovered from a woman between 45 and 65 years old with renal cell carcinoma. Sequencing used blood, obtained from a patient whose treatment included radiotherapy and nephrectomy. The V gene is TRBV4-3, the J gene TRBJ2-4; TRBD2 aligns across 8 bases. The CDR3 is CASSQPGTRYGIQYF. CDR3 coding DNA: TGCGCCAGCAGCCAACCCGGGACTAGGTATGGCATTCAGTACTTC.